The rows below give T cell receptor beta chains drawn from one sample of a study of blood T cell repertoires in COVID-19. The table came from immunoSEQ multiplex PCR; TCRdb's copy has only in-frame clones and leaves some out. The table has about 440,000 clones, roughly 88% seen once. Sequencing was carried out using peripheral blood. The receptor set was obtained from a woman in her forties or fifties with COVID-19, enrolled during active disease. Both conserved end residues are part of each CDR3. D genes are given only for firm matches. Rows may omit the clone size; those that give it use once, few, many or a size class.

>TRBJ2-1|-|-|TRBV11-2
CASNYRGGAYNEQFF
TGTGCCAGCAATTATAGAGGGGGGGCATACAATGAGCAGTTCTTC
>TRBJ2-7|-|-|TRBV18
CASSPSASSAYEQYF
TGTGCCAGCTCCCCAAGCGCCAGTTCCGCCTACGAGCAGTACTTC
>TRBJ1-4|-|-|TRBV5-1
CASSLTGGNEKLFF
TGCGCCAGCAGCTTGACGGGGGGGAATGAAAAACTGTTTTTT
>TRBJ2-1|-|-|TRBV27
CASSLIQGIDNEQFF
TGTGCCAGCAGTTTAATACAGGGAATTGACAATGAGCAGTTCTTC
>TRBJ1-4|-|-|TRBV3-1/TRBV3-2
CASSRGGQVGKLFF
TGTGCCAGCAGCCGGGGGGGCCAGGTCGGAAAACTGTTTTTT
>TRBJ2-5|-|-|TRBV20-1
CSARYSETQYF
TGCAGTGCTAGGTACAGTGAGACCCAGTACTTC
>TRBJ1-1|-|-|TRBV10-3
CAIQTEQNTEAFF
TGTGCCATCCAGACAGAACAGAACACTGAAGCTTTCTTT
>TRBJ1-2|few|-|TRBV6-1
CASSDSGEVYGYTF
TGTGCCAGCAGTGATAGTGGTGAGGTCTATGGCTACACCTTC
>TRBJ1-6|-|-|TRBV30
CAWSAGSPLHF
TGTGCCTGGAGTGCAGGATCACCCCTCCACTTT
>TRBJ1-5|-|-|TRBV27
CASSRQSPGQPQHF
TGTGCCAGCAGCCGACAGTCCCCAGGACAGCCCCAGCATTTT
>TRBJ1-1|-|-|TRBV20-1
CSASAGGHTEAFF
TGCAGTGCTAGTGCGGGGGGCCACACTGAAGCTTTCTTT
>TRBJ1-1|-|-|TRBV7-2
CASSRDISEANTEAFF
TGTGCCAGCAGCCGGGACATTTCAGAGGCTAACACTGAAGCTTTCTTT
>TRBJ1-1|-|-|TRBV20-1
CSASDLGGRGENTEAFF
TGCAGTGCTAGTGATTTGGGTGGGAGGGGGGAAAACACTGAAGCTTTCTTT
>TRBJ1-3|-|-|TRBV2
CASRRQLISGNTIYF
TGTGCCAGCAGACGACAGTTAATCTCTGGAAACACCATATATTTT
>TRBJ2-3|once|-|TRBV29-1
CSVCKSGSDTQYF
TGCAGCGTGTGTAAAAGCGGTTCAGATACGCAGTATTTT
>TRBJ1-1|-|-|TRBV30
CASQVAEGTEAFF
TGTGCCTCCCAGGTGGCGGAGGGAACTGAAGCTTTCTTT
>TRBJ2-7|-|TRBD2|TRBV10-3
CAIRLRGSSYEQYF
TGTGCCATCAGGCTGCGGGGGAGCTCCTACGAGCAGTACTTC
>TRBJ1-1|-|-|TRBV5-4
CASSLDREGEAFF
TGTGCCAGCAGCTTGGACAGGGAGGGTGAAGCTTTCTTT
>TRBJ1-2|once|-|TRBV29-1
CSVRNQDSRDYGYTF
TGCAGCGTTCGCAACCAGGACAGCAGGGACTATGGCTACACCTTC
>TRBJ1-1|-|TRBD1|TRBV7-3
CASSRQGMNTEAFF
TGTGCCAGCAGTCGACAGGGCATGAACACTGAAGCTTTCTTT
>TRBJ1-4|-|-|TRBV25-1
CASSDQGPGTNEKLFF
TGTGCCAGCAGTGACCAGGGGCCCGGCACTAATGAAAAACTGTTTTTT
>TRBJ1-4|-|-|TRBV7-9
CASSTRRQSLNEKLFF
TGTGCCAGCAGCACCCGAAGACAGAGTCTTAATGAAAAACTGTTTTTT
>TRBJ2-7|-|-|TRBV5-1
CASSLGQVDDEQYF
TGCGCCAGCAGCTTGGGACAGGTTGACGACGAGCAGTACTTC
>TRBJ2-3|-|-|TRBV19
CASSTLSTSTDTQYF
TGTGCCAGTAGTACCCTCTCAACTAGCACAGATACGCAGTATTTT
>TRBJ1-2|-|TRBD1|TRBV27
CASSLDRADGYTF
TGTGCCAGCAGTCTGGACAGGGCGGATGGCTACACCTTC
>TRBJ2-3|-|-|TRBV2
CASSEKRGNWDTQYF
TGTGCCAGCAGTGAAAAACGGGGGAATTGGGATACGCAGTATTTT
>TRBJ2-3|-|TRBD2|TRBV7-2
CASSLEASGVGTDTQYF
TGTGCCAGCAGCTTAGAGGCTAGCGGGGTCGGCACAGATACGCAGTATTTT
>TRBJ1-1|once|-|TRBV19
CATSLINGTYTEAFF
TGTGCCACCTCATTGATCAACGGGACATACACTGAAGCTTTCTTT
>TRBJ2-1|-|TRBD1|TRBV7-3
CASRVTGGSNEQFF
TGTGCCAGCAGAGTGACAGGGGGTAGCAATGAGCAGTTCTTC
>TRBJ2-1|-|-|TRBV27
CASSLFPADYNEQFF
TGTGCCAGCAGTTTATTCCCAGCGGACTACAATGAGCAGTTCTTC